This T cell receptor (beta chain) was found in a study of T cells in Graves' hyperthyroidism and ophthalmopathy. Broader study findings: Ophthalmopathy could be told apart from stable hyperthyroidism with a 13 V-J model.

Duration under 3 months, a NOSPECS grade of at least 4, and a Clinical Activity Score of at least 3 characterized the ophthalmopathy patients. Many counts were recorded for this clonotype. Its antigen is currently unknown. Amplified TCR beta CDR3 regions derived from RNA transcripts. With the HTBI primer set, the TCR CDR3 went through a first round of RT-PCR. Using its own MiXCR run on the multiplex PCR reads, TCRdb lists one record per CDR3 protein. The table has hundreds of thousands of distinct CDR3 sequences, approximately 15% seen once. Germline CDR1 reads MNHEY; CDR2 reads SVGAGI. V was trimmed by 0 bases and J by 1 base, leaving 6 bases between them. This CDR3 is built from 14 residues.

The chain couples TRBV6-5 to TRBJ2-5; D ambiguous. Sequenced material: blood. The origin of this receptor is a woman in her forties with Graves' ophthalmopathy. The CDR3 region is CASSYSSFQETQYF. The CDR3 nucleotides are TGTGCCAGCAGTTACTCGAGTTTCCAAGAGACCCAGTACTTC.